A selection of T cell receptor beta chains follows, all from one sample in a study of cytomegalovirus exposure and HLA in healthy donors. Produced via immunoSEQ multiplex PCR; TCRdb's table is partial and in-frame only. Among around 160,000 clones, about 75% were seen once, and the ten largest hold 6% to 8%. Input material: PBMCs. The receptors derive from a male donor in good health and CMV-seropositive. Both conserved end residues are part of each CDR3. The order of the fields is clone size, D gene, J gene, V gene, CDR3 protein. A D gene is named only where the DNA matches it firmly. Rows may omit the clone size; those that give it use once, few, many or a size class.

NA,NA,TRBJ1-3,TRBV9,CASSPSLGLSGNAIYF
NA,TRBD2,TRBJ2-7,TRBV4-1,CASSRVAGGYEQYF
NA,NA,TRBJ2-7,TRBV2,CASSERFLGVPYF
NA,TRBD1,TRBJ2-3,TRBV2,CASSGQGVGTDTQYF
once,TRBD1,TRBJ1-4,TRBV6-5,CASSPRGTGEKLFF
NA,TRBD2,TRBJ2-7,TRBV7-9,CASSLVGGAHEQYF
NA,NA,TRBJ1-5,TRBV7-9,CASSLTGSPQHF
NA,TRBD1,TRBJ2-7,TRBV6-5,CASSPGTGLYEQYF
NA,TRBD2,TRBJ2-3,TRBV5-1,CASSLEGGGAPDTQYF
NA,NA,TRBJ2-7,TRBV2,CASSEAGGALRGYEQYF
NA,NA,TRBJ1-2,TRBV15,CATAGGYGYTF
NA,TRBD2,TRBJ2-3,TRBV29-1,CSASPGLATDTQYF
NA,NA,TRBJ1-1,TRBV30,CAWSVAINTEAFF
NA,TRBD1,TRBJ1-2,TRBV6-5,CASGAQTGVGVYTF
NA,NA,TRBJ1-2,TRBV30,CAWSEGKAYGYTF
NA,TRBD2,TRBJ2-5,TRBV7-7,CASSKSPSGLAAGGTQYF
NA,NA,TRBJ1-4,TRBV6-1,CASSVQGNSEKLFF
NA,NA,TRBJ2-5,TRBV7-6,CASSSPLGGRTMSETQYF
once,TRBD1,TRBJ1-2,TRBV9,CASSVGGGDYGYTF
NA,TRBD1,TRBJ1-2,TRBV6-5,CASRRQGLYGYTF
NA,NA,TRBJ2-7,TRBV4-1,CASSDLLGGEREQYF
NA,NA,TRBJ2-7,TRBV10-1,CASSAGRTYEQYF
NA,TRBD1,TRBJ1-2,TRBV5-1,CASSLAYAGQGFYGYTF
NA,NA,TRBJ2-7,TRBV11-1,CASSLDNYEQYF
NA,TRBD1,TRBJ1-1,TRBV12-5,CASGLARTGRWSTEAFF
NA,NA,TRBJ2-7,TRBV19,CASSMASLGSAGYEQYF
NA,TRBD1,TRBJ1-1,TRBV11-2,CASSPLTGGWTEAFF
few,NA,TRBJ1-1,TRBV6-1,CASSERGRGTEAFF
NA,NA,TRBJ2-7,TRBV11-2,CASSHIPGQVAIYEQYF
NA,NA,TRBJ2-2,TRBV7-2,CASSLPLTGGELFF
NA,NA,TRBJ2-7,TRBV5-6,CASSLTKVPLSSYEQYF
NA,TRBD1,TRBJ1-5,TRBV5-4,CASSFTGDSNQPQHF
NA,NA,TRBJ2-3,TRBV6-1,CASSEIQTGGRGSF
NA,TRBD1,TRBJ2-5,TRBV5-1,CASSFYRGVGETQYF
once,TRBD1,TRBJ1-2,TRBV6-5,CASSYLQGAQGGYTF
once,NA,TRBJ2-1,TRBV7-9,CASRGALNEQFF
NA,NA,TRBJ1-5,TRBV2,CASAGALSNQPQHF
NA,NA,TRBJ1-2,TRBV30,CAWSVNGETNGYTF
NA,NA,TRBJ2-5,TRBV7-8,CASSRVYQETQYF
NA,NA,TRBJ2-1,TRBV9,CASSLTLTGKQFF
NA,NA,TRBJ1-3,TRBV6-1,CASSEPGSGVWNTIYF
NA,NA,TRBJ2-2,TRBV9,CASNVAGDAGELFF
NA,NA,TRBJ1-5,TRBV6-5,CATQTTGSNQPQHF
NA,NA,TRBJ2-2,TRBV5-1,CASTGGAGELFF
NA,NA,TRBJ2-1,TRBV10-1,CASSDPRGGSNEQFF
NA,NA,TRBJ1-4,TRBV5-6,CASSWGRRGREKLFF
NA,NA,TRBJ1-1,TRBV5-1,CASGEQVSMNTEAFF
once,TRBD1,TRBJ1-3,TRBV7-9,CASSFSDPGQGKAGNTIYF
NA,TRBD2,TRBJ2-1,TRBV7-9,CASSRVAGGQKDNEQFF